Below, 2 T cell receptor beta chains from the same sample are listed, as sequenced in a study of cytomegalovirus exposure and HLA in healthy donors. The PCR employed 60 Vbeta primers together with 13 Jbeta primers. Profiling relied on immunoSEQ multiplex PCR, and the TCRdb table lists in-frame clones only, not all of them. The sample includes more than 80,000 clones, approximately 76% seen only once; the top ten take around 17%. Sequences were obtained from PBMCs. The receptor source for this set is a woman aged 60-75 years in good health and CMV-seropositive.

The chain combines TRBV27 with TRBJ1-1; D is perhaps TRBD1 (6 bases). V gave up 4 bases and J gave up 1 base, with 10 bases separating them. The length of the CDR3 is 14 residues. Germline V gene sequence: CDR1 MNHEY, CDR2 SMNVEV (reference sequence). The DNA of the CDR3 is TGTGCCAGCAGTTGGCGGACAGCGAACACTGAAGCTTTCTTT. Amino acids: CASSWRTANTEAFF.

This chain's CDR3 is CASNSDSPYLSNQPQHF. As DNA, the CDR3 is TGTGCCAGTAATTCGGACAGCCCCTATCTTAGCAATCAGCCCCAGCATTTT. The chain employs TRBV19 and TRBJ1-5; weak D call: TRBD1 (6 bases). This CDR3 comprises 17 residues. The V gene's germline CDR1 is LNHDA and CDR2 SQIVND (reference sequence). The V end lost 7 bases, the J end lost 0 bases, and 19 bases lay between the germline ends.